The text below deals with one T cell receptor beta chain. This may come from a read error, since a much larger clone is one base off. This CDR3 has 16 amino acids. Germline V gene data show CDR1 as SGHDT and CDR2 as YYEEEE. This entry comes from a study of blood T cells in healthy people across ages. Alongside a J-beta primer mix, a sample-barcoded 5' primer served in a second PCR lasting roughly 6 to 12 cycles. MiXCR was run by TCRdb on the 5' RACE reads, yielding one entry per CDR3 protein. The repertoire includes about 640,000 distinct CDR3 sequences, about 30% of them detected once, and about 15% sits in the top ten.

Sequenced: blood. The chain joins TRBV5-6 to TRBJ2-1; D is tentatively TRBD1 or TRBD2 (6 bases each). This sequence was found in an elderly woman in good health. The CDR3 protein is CACSSAFGGPSHEQFF. The CDR3 DNA follows: TGTGCCTGCAGCTCTGCCTTTGGGGGGCCAAGTCATGAGCAGTTCTTC.